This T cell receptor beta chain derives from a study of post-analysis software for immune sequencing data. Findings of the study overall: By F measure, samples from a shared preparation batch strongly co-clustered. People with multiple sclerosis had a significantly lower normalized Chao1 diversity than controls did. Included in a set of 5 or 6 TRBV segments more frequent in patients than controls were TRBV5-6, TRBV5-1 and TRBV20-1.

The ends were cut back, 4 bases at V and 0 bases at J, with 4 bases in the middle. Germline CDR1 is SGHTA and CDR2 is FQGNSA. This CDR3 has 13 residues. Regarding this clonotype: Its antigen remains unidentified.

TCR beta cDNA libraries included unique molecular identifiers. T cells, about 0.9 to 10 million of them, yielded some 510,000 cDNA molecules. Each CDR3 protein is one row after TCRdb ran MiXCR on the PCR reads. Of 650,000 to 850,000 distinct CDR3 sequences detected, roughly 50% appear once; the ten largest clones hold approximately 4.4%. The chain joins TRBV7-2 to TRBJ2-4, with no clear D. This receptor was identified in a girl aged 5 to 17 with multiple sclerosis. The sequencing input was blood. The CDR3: CASSSQAKNIQYF. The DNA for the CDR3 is TGTGCCAGCAGCTCCCAAGCCAAAAACATTCAGTACTTC.